The entry below describes one T cell receptor beta chain. Germline assignment: CDR1 MNHEY and CDR2 SVGEGT. The V end was cut by 2 bases, the J end by 3 bases, with 11 bases between. The CDR3 is 14 residues long. This sample was taken from a study of blood T cell repertoires in COVID-19. Study-level background: Samples came from the United States, Italy and Spain, spanning acute and convalescent COVID-19. PBMCs, B-cell-depleted T cells, or T cells were the source of the cDNA or gDNA that made up the material.

Original processing methods: Reference gene primer amplification gave nucleated cell count estimates. TCRdb's table, derived via immunoSEQ multiplex PCR, lists solely in-frame clones and lacks some. V and J calls and clone size are those listed in that table; D and trimming were worked out from the DNA. The data hold around 60,000 clones, with over 80% observed a single time. The TCR originated in a human donor with active COVID-19. The donor label of this sample is uncertain. The rearrangement links TRBV6-2 or TRBV6-3 to TRBJ2-7; D is unclear. Sequenced: peripheral blood. For the CDR3, the DNA is TGTGCCAGCAGTTACCGCCTAAATATCTACGAGCAGTACTTC. Protein sequence: CASSYRLNIYEQYF.